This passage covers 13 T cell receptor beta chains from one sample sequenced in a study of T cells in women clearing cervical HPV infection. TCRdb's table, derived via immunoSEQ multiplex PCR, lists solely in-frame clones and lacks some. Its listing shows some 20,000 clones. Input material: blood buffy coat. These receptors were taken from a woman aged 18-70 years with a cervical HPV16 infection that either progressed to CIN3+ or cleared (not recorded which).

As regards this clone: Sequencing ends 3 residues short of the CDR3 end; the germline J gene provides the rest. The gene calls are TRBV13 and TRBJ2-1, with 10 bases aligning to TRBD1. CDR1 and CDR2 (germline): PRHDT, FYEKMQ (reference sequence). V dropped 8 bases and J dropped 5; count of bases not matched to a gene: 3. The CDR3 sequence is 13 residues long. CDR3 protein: CASFGTGDNEQFF. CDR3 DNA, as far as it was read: TGTGCCAGCTTTGGGACAGGGGACAATGAG.

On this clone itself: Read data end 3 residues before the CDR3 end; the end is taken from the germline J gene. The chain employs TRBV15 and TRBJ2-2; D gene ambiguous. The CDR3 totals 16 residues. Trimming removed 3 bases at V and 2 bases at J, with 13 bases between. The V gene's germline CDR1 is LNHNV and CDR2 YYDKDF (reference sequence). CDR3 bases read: TGTGCCACCAGCAGCCCGTACGGTGTAAACACCGGGGAG. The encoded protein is CATSSPYGVNTGE. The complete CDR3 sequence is CATSSPYGVNTGELFF.

The CDR3 loop reads CASSADREGSHDYTF. CDR3 bases read: TGTGCCAGTAGTGCCGACAGAGAGGGGTCTCACGAC. The rearrangement joins TRBV19 to TRBJ1-2; the D gene is possibly TRBD1 (5 bases). The read falls 3 residues short of the CDR3 end, and the missing part is taken from the germline J gene. The CDR3 sequence is 15 residues long. CDR1 and CDR2 (germline): LNHDA, SQIVND (reference sequence).

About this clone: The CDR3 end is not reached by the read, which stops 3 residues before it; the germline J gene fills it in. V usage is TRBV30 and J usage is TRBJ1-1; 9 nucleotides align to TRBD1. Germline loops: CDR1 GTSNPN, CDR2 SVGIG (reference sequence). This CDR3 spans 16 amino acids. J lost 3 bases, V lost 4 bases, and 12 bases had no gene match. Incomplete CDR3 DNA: TGTGCCTGGACCCCCCTGTCGGGACAGGGATACACTGAA. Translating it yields CAWTPLSGQGYTE. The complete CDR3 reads CAWTPLSGQGYTEAFF. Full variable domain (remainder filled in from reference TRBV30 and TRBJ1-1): SQTIHQWPATLVQPVGSPLSLECTVEGTSNPNLYWYRQAAGRGLQLLFYSVGIGQISSEVPQNLSASRPQDRQFILSSKKLLLSDSGFYLCAWTPLSGQGYTEAFFGQGTRLTVV.

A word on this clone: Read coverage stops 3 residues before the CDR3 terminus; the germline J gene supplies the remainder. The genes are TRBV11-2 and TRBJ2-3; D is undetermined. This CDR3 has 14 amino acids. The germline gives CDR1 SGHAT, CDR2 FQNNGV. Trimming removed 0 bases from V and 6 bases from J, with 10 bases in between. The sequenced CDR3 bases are TGTGCCAGCAGCTTAGATAGTTTCCGTGATACG. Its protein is CASSLDSFRDT. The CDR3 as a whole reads CASSLDSFRDTQYF.

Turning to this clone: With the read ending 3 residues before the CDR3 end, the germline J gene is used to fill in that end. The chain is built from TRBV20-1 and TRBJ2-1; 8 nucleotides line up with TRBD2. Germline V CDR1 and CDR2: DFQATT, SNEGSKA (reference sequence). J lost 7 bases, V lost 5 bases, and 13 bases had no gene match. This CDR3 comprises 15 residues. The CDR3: CSAPKGGAGGNEQFF. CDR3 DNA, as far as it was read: TGCAGTGCTCCCAAGGGGGGGGCGGGGGGTAATGAG.

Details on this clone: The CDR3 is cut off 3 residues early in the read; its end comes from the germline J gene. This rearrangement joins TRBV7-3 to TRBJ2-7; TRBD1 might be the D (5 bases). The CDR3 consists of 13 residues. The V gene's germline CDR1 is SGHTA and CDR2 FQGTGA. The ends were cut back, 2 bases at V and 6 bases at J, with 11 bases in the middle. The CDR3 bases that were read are TGTGCCAGCAGCTTATCCCAGGGCGGCGAG. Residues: CASSLSQGGE. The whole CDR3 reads CASSLSQGGEQYF.

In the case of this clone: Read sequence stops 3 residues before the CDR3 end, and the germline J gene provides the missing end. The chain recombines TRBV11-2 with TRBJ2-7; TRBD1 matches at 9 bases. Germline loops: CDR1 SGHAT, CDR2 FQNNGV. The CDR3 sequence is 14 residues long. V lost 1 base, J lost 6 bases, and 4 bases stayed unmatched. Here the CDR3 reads CASSLADRGSEQYF. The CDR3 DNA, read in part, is TGTGCCAGCAGCTTAGCGGACAGGGGCTCCGAG.

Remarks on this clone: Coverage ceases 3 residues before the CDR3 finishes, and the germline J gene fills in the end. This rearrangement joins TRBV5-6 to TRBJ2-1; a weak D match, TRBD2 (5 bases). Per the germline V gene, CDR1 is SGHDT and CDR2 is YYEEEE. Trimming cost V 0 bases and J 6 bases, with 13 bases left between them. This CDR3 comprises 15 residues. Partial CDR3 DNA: TGTGCCAGCAGCTTGGCCTGGACGGCGGGCAATGAG. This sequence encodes CASSLAWTAGNE. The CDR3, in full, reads CASSLAWTAGNEQFF. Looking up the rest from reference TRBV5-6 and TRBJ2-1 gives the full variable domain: DAGVTQSPTHLIKTRGQQVTLRCSPKSGHDTVSWYQQALGQGPQFIFQYYEEEERQRGNFPDRFSGHQFPNYSSELNVNALLLGDSALYLCASSLAWTAGNEQFFGPGTRLTVL.

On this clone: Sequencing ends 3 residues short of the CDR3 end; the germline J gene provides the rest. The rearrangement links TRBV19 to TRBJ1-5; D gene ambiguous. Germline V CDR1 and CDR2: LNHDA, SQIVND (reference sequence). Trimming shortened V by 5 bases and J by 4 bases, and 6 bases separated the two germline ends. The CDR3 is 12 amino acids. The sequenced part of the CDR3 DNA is TGTGCCAGTAGTGGGCTTAATCAGCCC. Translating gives CASSGLNQP. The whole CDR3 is CASSGLNQPQHF.

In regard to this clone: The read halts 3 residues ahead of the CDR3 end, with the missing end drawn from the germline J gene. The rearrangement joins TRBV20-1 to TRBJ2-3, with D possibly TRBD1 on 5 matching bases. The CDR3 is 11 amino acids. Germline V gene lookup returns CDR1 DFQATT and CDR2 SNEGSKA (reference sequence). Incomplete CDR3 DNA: TGCAGTGCCAAGGACATACAGACG. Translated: CSAKDIQT. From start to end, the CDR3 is CSAKDIQTQYF.

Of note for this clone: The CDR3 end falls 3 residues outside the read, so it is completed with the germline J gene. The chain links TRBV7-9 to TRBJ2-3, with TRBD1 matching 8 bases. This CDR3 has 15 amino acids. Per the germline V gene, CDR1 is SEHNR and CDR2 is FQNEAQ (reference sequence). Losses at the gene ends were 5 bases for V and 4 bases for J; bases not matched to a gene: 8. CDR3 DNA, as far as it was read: TGTGCCAGCAGCCCCGGACAGGGATCACCAGATACG. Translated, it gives CASSPGQGSPDT. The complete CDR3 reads CASSPGQGSPDTQYF.

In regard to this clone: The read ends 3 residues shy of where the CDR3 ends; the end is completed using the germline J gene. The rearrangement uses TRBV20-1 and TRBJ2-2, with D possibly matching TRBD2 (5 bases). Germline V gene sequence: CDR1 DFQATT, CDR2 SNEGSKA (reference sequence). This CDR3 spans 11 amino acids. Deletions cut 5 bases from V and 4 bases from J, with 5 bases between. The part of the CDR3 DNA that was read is TGCAGTGCTCGGGGCACCGGGGAG. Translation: CSARGTGE. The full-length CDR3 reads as CSARGTGELFF.